The clone carrying this TCR beta chain was observed many times. Its antigen is unidentified. In donors with ophthalmopathy, activity was moderate-to-severe, with CAS ≥3, NOSPECS ≥4 and duration under 3 months. Orbital computed tomography, thyroid ultrasound, TRAb, serum thyroxine and clinical symptoms formed the basis of diagnosis. These data come from a study of Graves' ophthalmopathy and Graves' hyperthyroidism. Findings of the study overall: Among thyroid clonotypes expanded above 0.001 frequency, most also appeared in blood. Cross-validated, the 13-signature model showed 87.88%/81.08% sensitivity/specificity, and 80%/75% in the test set.

RNA transcripts served as template for amplifying TCR beta CDR3 sequences. Second-round multiplex PCR followed a first-round RT-PCR using HTBI primers. A single record per CDR3 protein comes from TCRdb applying MiXCR to the multiplex PCR reads. The data show 200,000 to 250,000 distinct CDR3 sequences, about 32% seen once. Germline loops: CDR1 SEHNR, CDR2 FQNEAQ (reference sequence). V shed 5 bases and J 0 bases; nucleotides not matched to a gene: 2. The length of the CDR3 is 14 residues. The receptor comes from a man between 50 and 59 years old with Graves' ophthalmopathy. The material sequenced was peripheral blood. The chain employs TRBV7-9 and TRBJ2-7, with 9 bases identical to TRBD1. As DNA, the CDR3 is TGTGCCAGCAGCACAGGGGGCAGCTCCTACGAGCAGTACTTC. The encoded protein is CASSTGGSSYEQYF.